These 8 T cell receptor beta chains came from one sample sequenced in a study of shared clonotypes between healthy human individuals. Produced via immunoSEQ multiplex PCR; TCRdb's table is partial and in-frame only. The sample consists of around 2.5 million clones, roughly 93% of them appearing once. The material sequenced was naive CD4+ T cells from PBMCs. Stated subset: CD45RA+ positively selected. The receptors shown here come from a man between 18 and 29 years old in good health. Some clones in this sample may be carry-over from other donors' samples.

This sequence joins TRBV15 and TRBJ2-5; maybe TRBD1 (6 bases). The CDR3 spans 15 residues. The germline V and J ends were trimmed by 2 bases and 5 bases, with 15 bases remaining between them. The germline CDR1 and CDR2 sequences are LNHNV and YYDKDF (reference sequence). The CDR3 DNA follows: TGTGCCACCAGCAGATGGTCGGACAGTTGGGAGACCCAGTACTTC. The encoded protein is CATSRWSDSWETQYF.

This chain links TRBV28 with TRBJ1-4; TRBD1 might be the D (5 bases). The CDR3 consists of 17 residues. CDR1 and CDR2 from the germline V gene are MDHEN and SYDVKM. The V gene lost 3 bases and the J gene lost 4 bases, with 18 bases spanning the gap. The CDR3 coding sequence is TGTGCCAGCAGTTTGGCGGGGCAGGTCCTCCTTAATGAAAAACTGTTTTTT. The encoded protein is CASSLAGQVLLNEKLFF.

This clone was seen a single time. DNA of the CDR3: TGTGCCAGCAGTGAATGGGGGGGGGCCATGAACACTGAAGCTTTCTTT. This codes for CASSEWGGAMNTEAFF. The chain employs TRBV25-1 and TRBJ1-1; possibly TRBD1 for D (6 bases). The V end lost 1 base, the J end lost 0 bases, and 12 bases lay between the germline ends. CDR3 length: 16 amino acids. Germline V gene lookup returns CDR1 MGHDK and CDR2 SYGVNS.

CDR3 DNA sequence: TGTGCCAGCAGCGCTAGACTAGCGGGACAATACAATGAGCAGTTCTTC. Its protein is CASSARLAGQYNEQFF. The chain employs TRBV9 and TRBJ2-1; 11 positions agree with TRBD2. With 3 bases clipped from V and 4 bases from J, the junction kept 6 bases outside the gene matches. Looked up from germline, CDR1 is SGDLS and CDR2 is YYNGEE. The CDR3 totals 16 residues.

This chain uses TRBV19 with TRBJ1-2; no firm D call. The CDR3 sequence is 12 residues long. Between the trimmed V and J ends, which lost 5 bases and 8 bases, there was a span of 12 bases. Germline CDR1 LNHDA, CDR2 SQIVND (reference sequence). The DNA for the CDR3 is TGTGCCAGTAGTTCTTCGGGGTTGGGCTACACCTTC. Residues: CASSSSGLGYTF.

The chain is built from TRBV6-6 and TRBJ2-7; D might be TRBD1 or TRBD2, each matching 6 bases. There are 15 residues in the CDR3. Trimming left V 0 bases short and J 4 bases short, with 13 bases between. Germline CDR1 and CDR2: MNHNY and SVGAGI (reference sequence). For the CDR3, the DNA is TGTGCCAGCAGTTACTCGTCCGGGGGCGCTTACGAGCAGTACTTC. Translation gives CASSYSSGGAYEQYF.

The chain is built from TRBV6-6 and TRBJ2-5; the D gene is possibly TRBD2 (6 bases). The CDR3 consists of 16 residues. V lost 6 bases, J lost 5 bases, and 22 bases lay in between. Germline lookup yields CDR1 MNHNY and CDR2 SVGAGI (reference sequence). The CDR3: CASSGRTGVAGETQYF. The CDR3 coding sequence is TGTGCCAGCAGCGGGCGGACCGGGGTCGCGGGGGAGACCCAGTACTTC.

V gene TRBV7-7 combines with J gene TRBJ2-1; 8 bases match TRBD1. CDR3 length equals 15 residues. Germline V gene lookup returns CDR1 SSHAT and CDR2 FNYEAQ (reference sequence). J lost 6 bases, V lost 1 base, and 5 bases had no gene match. DNA of the CDR3: TGTGCCAGCAGCTTAGGACAGGGGAGACCCAATGAGCAGTTCTTC. This codes for CASSLGQGRPNEQFF.